The 2 T cell receptor beta chains given below trace back to one sample, sequenced in a study of PD-1 blockade in mismatch repair-deficient tumors. TCRdb keeps only in-frame clones here, not all; method: immunoSEQ multiplex PCR. The repertoire consists of tens of thousands of clones, with about 78% occurring once and the leading ten covering roughly 5%. Material: peripheral blood, obtained 2 weeks after starting pembrolizumab. The receptors come from an adult with mismatch repair-deficient cancer.

The rearrangement links TRBV27 to TRBJ1-5, with 7 bases matching TRBD1. The germline V gene has CDR1 MNHEY and CDR2 SMNVEV (reference sequence). This CDR3 is 17 amino acids long. Unmatched junction bases numbered 12, after V lost 3 bases and J lost 4 bases. The CDR3 nucleotides are TGTGCCAGCAGTTTTCTCCCCTCGACAGGGCGGAATCAGCCCCAGCATTTT. This sequence encodes CASSFLPSTGRNQPQHF.

The chain couples TRBV5-6 to TRBJ1-1, with a tentative D call TRBD1 (6 bases). Trimming took 4 bases from V and 0 from J, leaving 10 bases between them. CDR1 is SGHDT, CDR2 YYEEEE, per germline. The CDR3 runs to 14 residues. The CDR3 loop reads CASSHRDLNTEAFF. CDR3 DNA: TGTGCCAGCAGCCACAGGGACTTGAACACTGAAGCTTTCTTT.